This is a list of T cell receptor beta chains from one sample in a study of OX40 agonist ivuxolimab in advanced cancers. Sequencing was performed with immunoSEQ multiplex PCR; in TCRdb, only in-frame clones are kept and a portion is missing. The sample gives more than 50,000 clones, over 75% of which show up once; about 5% is in the top ten. The sequencing here drew on CD4+ or CD8+ T cells sorted from blood, taken in a trial of the OX40 agonist ivuxolimab. The receptors here all came from an adult with an advanced solid tumor such as melanoma, head and neck, liver or kidney cancer. The CDR3 runs from the conserved cysteine through the conserved F or W. The D gene is left open where the match is weak. Clone size appears in some rows only: once, few, many, or a class for an expanded clone.

NA	TRBJ2-3	TRBV19	NA	CASRAQDTQYF	TGTGCCAGTAGAGCCCAAGATACGCAGTATTTT
NA	TRBJ1-5	TRBV18	once	CASSPPGSNQPQHF	TGTGCCAGCTCACCACCGGGAAGCAATCAGCCCCAGCATTTT
NA	TRBJ1-1	TRBV7-9	NA	CASSLYQGTEAFF	TGTGCCAGCAGCTTATATCAAGGGACTGAAGCTTTCTTT
NA	TRBJ2-7	TRBV6-1	NA	CASSEALRGGQYF	TGTGCCAGCAGTGAAGCCCTTAGGGGCGGCCAGTACTTC
NA	TRBJ1-1	TRBV2	NA	CASSARSAGTEAFF	TGTGCCAGCAGTGCGAGGAGCGCCGGAACTGAAGCTTTCTTT
NA	TRBJ1-2	TRBV18	NA	CASSQGSTNYGYTF	TGTGCCAGCTCACAAGGCTCTACTAACTATGGCTACACCTTC
NA	TRBJ2-2	TRBV6-5	NA	CASRGANTGELFF	TGTGCCAGCAGAGGAGCAAACACCGGGGAGCTGTTTTTT
TRBD2	TRBJ2-2	TRBV19	once	CASSMPGGAGVTGELFF	TGTGCCAGTAGTATGCCCGGGGGAGCGGGGGTTACCGGGGAGCTGTTTTTT
TRBD1	TRBJ2-3	TRBV10-1	NA	CASSSDRSGRDTQYF	TGCGCCAGCAGTTCGGACAGGTCGGGACGTGATACGCAGTATTTT
TRBD1	TRBJ2-6	TRBV5-4	NA	CASSRGQSLSGANVLTF	TGTGCCAGCAGCAGGGGACAGAGCCTCTCTGGGGCCAACGTCCTGACTTTC
TRBD1	TRBJ2-5	TRBV14	NA	CASSLISGTGEETQYF	TGTGCCAGCAGCCTAATTTCCGGGACAGGGGAAGAGACCCAGTACTTC
NA	TRBJ1-2	TRBV11-2	NA	CASSLIGYGYTF	TGTGCCAGCAGCTTAATCGGCTATGGCTACACCTTC
NA	TRBJ1-2	TRBV28	once	CASSFGSARDGYTF	TGTGCCAGCAGTTTTGGCTCAGCCAGGGATGGCTACACCTTC
NA	TRBJ2-6	TRBV28	NA	CASSLEGGANVLTF	TGTGCCAGCAGTTTAGAGGGTGGGGCCAACGTCCTGACTTTC
NA	TRBJ2-3	TRBV11-3	NA	CASSLVGSDTQYF	TGTGCCAGCAGCCTGGTGGGGTCAGATACGCAGTATTTT
TRBD2	TRBJ2-3	TRBV5-1	NA	CASSVAGFTDTQYF	TGCGCCAGCAGCGTAGCGGGGTTCACAGATACGCAGTATTTT
TRBD1	TRBJ1-6	TRBV6-5	NA	CASSYQDRGHSPLHF	TGTGCCAGCAGTTACCAGGACAGGGGGCATTCACCCCTCCACTTT
TRBD1	TRBJ2-7	TRBV15	NA	CATSRDLGTGVPEQYF	TGTGCCACCAGCAGAGATCTCGGGACAGGGGTTCCCGAGCAGTACTTC
NA	TRBJ1-5	TRBV2	NA	CASSGNREAQPQHF	TGTGCCAGCAGTGGGAACAGGGAGGCACAGCCCCAGCATTTT
NA	TRBJ1-5	TRBV6-5	NA	CASSFTVEQPQHF	TGTGCCAGCAGTTTCACAGTCGAACAGCCCCAGCATTTT
NA	TRBJ2-7	TRBV5-4	NA	CASSLRDLQVYEQYF	TGTGCCAGCAGCTTAAGAGACTTGCAGGTCTACGAGCAGTACTTC
NA	TRBJ2-3	TRBV9	NA	CASSVAVSSVRTDTQYF	TGTGCCAGCAGCGTAGCGGTTTCTTCAGTTCGCACAGATACGCAGTATTTT
NA	TRBJ2-2	TRBV19	few	CATRRTPNTGELFF	TGTGCCACCCGGCGGACACCGAACACCGGGGAGCTGTTTTTT
TRBD2	TRBJ2-1	TRBV5-4	NA	CASTLGASGSNEQFF	TGTGCCAGCACCCTTGGGGCTAGCGGGTCCAATGAGCAGTTCTTC
TRBD2	TRBJ2-1	TRBV27	NA	CASSRFGTSNNEQFF	TGTGCCAGCAGTAGATTCGGGACTAGCAACAATGAGCAGTTCTTC
NA	TRBJ1-5	TRBV11-3	NA	CASSPLGRSLYSNQPQHF	TGTGCCAGCAGCCCCTTGGGACGGAGCCTTTATAGCAATCAGCCCCAGCATTTT
NA	TRBJ1-6	TRBV6-5	NA	CASSYLGLSLLHF	TGTGCCAGCAGTTACCTGGGACTCTCGCTTCTCCACTTT
TRBD1	TRBJ2-1	TRBV9	NA	CASSVGQGVYNEQFF	TGTGCCAGCAGCGTGGGACAGGGGGTTTACAATGAGCAGTTCTTC
NA	TRBJ1-5	TRBV19	NA	CASTIGDNQPQHF	TGTGCCAGTACCATCGGGGACAATCAGCCCCAGCATTTT
NA	TRBJ2-3	TRBV5-1	NA	CASSEQGTGPDTQYF	TGCGCCAGCAGCGAACAGGGAACAGGGCCAGATACGCAGTATTTT
TRBD1	TRBJ2-7	TRBV28	NA	CASHRGSYEQYF	TGTGCCAGCCACAGGGGTTCGTACGAGCAGTACTTC
NA	TRBJ2-7	TRBV7-6	NA	CASSLLPGAQYEQYF	TGTGCCAGCAGCTTACTCCCGGGGGCGCAATACGAGCAGTACTTC
NA	TRBJ2-5	TRBV18	NA	CASSPQKGQETQYF	TGTGCCAGCTCACCACAAAAGGGTCAAGAGACCCAGTACTTC
NA	TRBJ2-2	TRBV10-3	NA	CAISEYGNTGELFF	TGTGCCATCAGTGAGTACGGAAACACCGGGGAGCTGTTTTTT
TRBD2	TRBJ2-2	TRBV18	NA	CASSPTSGRNTGELFF	TGTGCCAGCTCACCCACTAGCGGGAGGAACACCGGGGAGCTGTTTTTT
NA	TRBJ1-5	TRBV5-4	NA	CASSFPNQPQHF	TGTGCCAGCAGCTTCCCCAATCAGCCCCAGCATTTT
NA	TRBJ2-2	TRBV27	NA	CASSPGRLNTGELFF	TGTGCCAGCAGTCCGGGACGGCTGAACACCGGGGAGCTGTTTTTT
NA	TRBJ2-1	TRBV28	NA	CASSYRGGSNEQFF	TGTGCCAGCAGTTACAGGGGAGGAAGTAATGAGCAGTTCTTC
NA	TRBJ1-1	TRBV7-9	NA	CASSFGSAGMNTEAFF	TGTGCCAGCAGCTTTGGAAGCGCAGGGATGAACACTGAAGCTTTCTTT
TRBD2	TRBJ2-5	TRBV30	NA	CAWSMGTSGRQTQYF	TGTGCCTGGAGCATGGGGACTAGCGGGAGACAGACCCAGTACTTC
NA	TRBJ2-5	TRBV5-4	NA	CASSLGGGQETQYF	TGTGCCAGCAGCTTAGGCGGCGGCCAAGAGACCCAGTACTTC
NA	TRBJ2-3	TRBV9	NA	CASSPQVLGDTQYF	TGTGCCAGCAGCCCCCAGGTCTTGGGAGATACGCAGTATTTT
NA	TRBJ2-5	TRBV23-1	NA	CASSQSHGGQETQYF	TGCGCCAGCAGTCAAAGTCATGGGGGCCAAGAGACCCAGTACTTC
NA	TRBJ1-1	TRBV7-2	few	CASSLDRRTEAFF	TGTGCCAGCAGCTTAGACAGGAGGACTGAAGCTTTCTTT
NA	TRBJ1-2	TRBV6-1	once	CASSEARSDTYGYTF	TGTGCCAGCAGTGAAGCCCGGTCAGATACCTATGGCTACACCTTC
NA	TRBJ1-3	TRBV25-1	NA	CASRLGGNTIYF	TGTGCCAGCCGTTTGGGTGGAAACACCATATATTTT
NA	TRBJ2-2	TRBV14	NA	CASSHRGQGRTGELFF	TGTGCCAGCAGCCATAGGGGTCAGGGGCGCACCGGGGAGCTGTTTTTT
TRBD1	TRBJ2-6	TRBV6-1	NA	CATLTGGAGANVLTF	TGTGCCACCCTGACAGGGGGCGCTGGGGCCAACGTCCTGACTTTC
TRBD1	TRBJ2-7	TRBV30	NA	CASRDRGNTREQYF	TGTGCCTCGCGGGACAGGGGAAACACTCGCGAGCAGTACTTC
TRBD1	TRBJ1-5	TRBV25-1	once	CASSGQGNQPQHF	TGTGCCAGCAGTGGACAGGGAAACCAGCCCCAGCATTTT
NA	TRBJ2-3	TRBV10-1	NA	CASSLEATTDTQYF	TGCGCCAGCAGTTTGGAGGCCACCACAGATACGCAGTATTTT
TRBD1	TRBJ2-7	TRBV29-1	NA	CSAGTGGFYEQYF	TGCAGCGCAGGGACAGGGGGCTTTTACGAGCAGTACTTC
TRBD2	TRBJ2-5	TRBV5-4	NA	CASSTGGGAYETQYF	TGTGCCAGCAGCACCGGCGGGGGGGCCTATGAGACCCAGTACTTC
NA	TRBJ2-3	TRBV4-3	NA	CASSQDRAVTDTQYF	TGCGCCAGCAGCCAAGACAGGGCGGTCACAGATACGCAGTATTTT
NA	TRBJ1-4	TRBV5-1	NA	CASSLRTGATNEKLFF	TGCGCCAGCAGCTTGCGAACAGGAGCAACTAATGAAAAACTGTTTTTT
NA	TRBJ1-2	TRBV7-2	medium-sized	CASSLDRAGYTF	TGTGCCAGCAGCTTAGACAGGGCGGGCTACACCTTC
NA	TRBJ1-6	TRBV4-3	NA	CASSQEVADYNSPLHF	TGCGCCAGCAGCCAAGAGGTCGCAGACTATAATTCACCCCTCCACTTT
TRBD1	TRBJ1-2	TRBV4-1	NA	CASSHPGQGNYGYTF	TGCGCCAGCAGCCACCCCGGACAGGGGAACTATGGCTACACCTTC